These 11 T cell receptor beta chains originate from one sample sequenced in a study of OX40 agonist ivuxolimab in advanced cancers. Sequencing was performed with immunoSEQ multiplex PCR; in TCRdb, only in-frame clones are kept and a portion is missing. The repertoire holds fewer than 90,000 clones, with roughly nine tenths as singletons. The sample in question was CD4+ or CD8+ T cells sorted from blood, obtained in a trial of the OX40 agonist ivuxolimab. These receptor sequences come from an adult with an advanced solid tumor such as melanoma, head and neck, liver or kidney cancer.

The chain is built from TRBV6-5 and TRBJ1-2; D remains ambiguous. This CDR3 region has 13 residues. Germline V gives CDR1 MNHEY, CDR2 SVGAGI. The V end lost 7 bases, the J end lost 6 bases, and 15 bases lay between the germline ends. The CDR3 loop reads CASNDGPWDGYTF. CDR3 DNA sequence: TGTGCCAGCAATGACGGCCCGTGGGATGGCTACACCTTC.

This rearrangement joins TRBV20-1 to TRBJ1-2, with TRBD1 as a possible D gene (5 bases). CDR1 DFQATT and CDR2 SNEGSKA come from the germline V gene (reference sequence). The CDR3 sequence is 10 residues long. The germline V and J ends were trimmed by 7 bases and 7 bases, with 10 bases remaining between them. The CDR3: CSGRGAGYTF. CDR3 DNA sequence: TGCAGTGGTAGGGGTGCTGGCTACACCTTC.

The CDR3 spells CAISDGGWQGAFF. CDR3 sequence (DNA): TGTGCCATCAGTGATGGGGGATGGCAGGGAGCTTTCTTT. J is TRBJ1-1 and V is TRBV10-3; weak D call: TRBD1 (5 bases). Trimming left V 3 bases short and J 10 bases short, with 15 bases between. This CDR3 is built from 13 residues. Per the germline V gene, CDR1 is ENHRY and CDR2 is SYGVKD.

The J gene is TRBJ2-7, the V gene TRBV7-6; the D gene is possibly TRBD2 (6 bases). CDR1 and CDR2 from the germline V gene are SGHVS and FNYEAQ. V lost 5 bases and J lost 0, with 17 bases in between. This CDR3 is built from 16 residues. This CDR3 reads CASSTVGTPSSYEQYF. DNA for the CDR3: TGTGCCAGCAGCACCGTTGGGACTCCGAGCTCCTACGAGCAGTACTTC.

The chain links TRBV2 to TRBJ2-3; D remains ambiguous. Trimming removed 6 bases from V and 2 bases from J, with 12 bases in between. CDR1 is SNHLY and CDR2 is FYNNEI in the germline V gene. The CDR3 has 14 residues. CDR3 loop: CASRRQENTDTQYF. The CDR3, as DNA: TGTGCCAGCAGGCGCCAGGAGAACACAGATACGCAGTATTTT.

This chain joins TRBV5-1 and TRBJ2-1; D is ambiguous. Trimming shortened V by 9 bases and J by 8 bases, and 9 bases separated the two germline ends. The CDR3 runs to 10 residues. Germline-derived CDR1 and CDR2 are SGHRS and YFSETQ. The CDR3 loop reads CANKWDEQFF. In DNA, the CDR3 is TGCGCCAACAAGTGGGATGAGCAGTTCTTC.

V and J are TRBV28 and TRBJ2-1; 9 bases are shared with TRBD1. CDR3 length: 13 residues. The V gene's germline CDR1 is MDHEN and CDR2 SYDVKM. V gave up 6 bases and J gave up 8 bases; unmatched junction bases: 5. This CDR3 is CASRSGQGDEQFF. DNA of the CDR3: TGTGCCAGCAGGTCGGGACAGGGTGATGAGCAGTTCTTC.

This chain uses TRBV7-3 with TRBJ2-7; D remains ambiguous. Trimming shortened V by 5 bases and J by 0 bases, and 8 bases separated the two germline ends. Germline V CDR1 and CDR2: SGHTA, FQGTGA. This CDR3 has 13 amino acids. The CDR3 is CASSPSSSYEQYF. CDR3 nucleotide sequence: TGTGCCAGCAGCCCTTCGAGCTCCTACGAGCAGTACTTC.

The chain uses TRBV27 and TRBJ2-7; D may be TRBD1 (6 bases). This CDR3 has 15 amino acids. The V end lost 5 bases, the J end lost 3 bases, and 17 bases lay between the germline ends. Germline CDR1 is MNHEY and CDR2 is SMNVEV (reference sequence). DNA for the CDR3: TGTGCCAGCAGTCCCTACGCCGGGACAAACTACGAGCAGTACTTC. As protein: CASSPYAGTNYEQYF.

This clone was counted a few times. V is TRBV6-5 and J is TRBJ1-2, with D tentatively TRBD1 (5 bases). Trimming shortened V by 4 bases and J by 7 bases, and 16 bases separated the two germline ends. CDR1 and CDR2 from the germline V gene are MNHEY and SVGAGI. The length of the CDR3 is 14 residues. CDR3 sequence: CASSSPGGGGGYTF. The CDR3, as DNA: TGTGCCAGCAGTTCGCCCGGGGGAGGCGGTGGCTACACCTTC.

The chain recombines TRBV10-1 with TRBJ2-7; 7 positions match TRBD1. The J segment lost 7 bases and the V segment lost 2 bases, leaving 11 bases of the junction unmatched. Germline loops: CDR1 WNHNN, CDR2 SYGVQD (reference sequence). This CDR3 is built from 15 residues. This chain's CDR3 is CASSEHAGTAQEQYF. CDR3 nucleotides: TGCGCCAGCAGTGAGCATGCCGGGACAGCGCAGGAGCAGTACTTC.